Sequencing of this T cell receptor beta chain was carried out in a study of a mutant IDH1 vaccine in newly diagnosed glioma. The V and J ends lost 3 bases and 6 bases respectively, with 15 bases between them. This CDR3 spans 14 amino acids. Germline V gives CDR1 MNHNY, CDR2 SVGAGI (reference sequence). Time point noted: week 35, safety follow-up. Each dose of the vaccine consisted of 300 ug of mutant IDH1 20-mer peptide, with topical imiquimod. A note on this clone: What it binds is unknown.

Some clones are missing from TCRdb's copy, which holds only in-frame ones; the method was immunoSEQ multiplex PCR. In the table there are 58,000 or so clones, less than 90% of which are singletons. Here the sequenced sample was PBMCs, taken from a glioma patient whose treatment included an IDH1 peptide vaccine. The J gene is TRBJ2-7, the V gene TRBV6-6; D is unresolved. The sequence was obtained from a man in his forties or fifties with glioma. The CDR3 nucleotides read TGTGCCAGCAGTTATGGGTCACCTCCTTCCGAGCAGTACTTC. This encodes CASSYGSPPSEQYF.